The clone carrying this T cell receptor beta chain was seen a single time. The junction does not match germline at one end; this may be a read error. The record originates from a study of blood T cell repertoires in COVID-19. Study-wide context: T cells, B-cell-depleted T cells, or PBMCs supplied cDNA or gDNA.

Original methodology: Researchers report that nucleated cell counts were estimated from reference gene primer amplification. Produced via immunoSEQ multiplex PCR; TCRdb's table is partial and in-frame only. V, J and clone size derive from that table, while D and trimming were established from the DNA sequence. The sample records over 450,000 clones, around nine tenths being singletons. The TCR originated in a woman between 45 and 60 years old with COVID-19, enrolled during active disease. The sample taken for sequencing was peripheral blood.

The CDR3 protein is CATSEPGQDQPTSF. The CDR3 DNA follows: TGTGCCACCAGTGAACCCGGACAGGATCAACCCACCTCCTTC. The gene calls are TRBV24-1 and TRBJ1-2, with TRBD1 matching 7 bases. CDR3 size: 14 residues. Germline V gene data show CDR1 as KGHDR and CDR2 as SFDVKD.